The 3 T cell receptor beta chains given below trace back to one sample, sequenced in a study of early T cells in non-severe SARS-CoV-2 infection. Using its own MiXCR run on the 5' RACE reads, TCRdb lists one record per CDR3 protein. Of roughly 53,000 distinct CDR3 sequences listed, 7.5% to 9% are singletons. The sequences come from whole blood, collected at baseline. The receptors shown here come from an adult who was a healthcare worker with PCR-confirmed SARS-CoV-2 infection or an uninfected control (not recorded which).

Many counts were recorded for this clonotype. The V call is TRBV3-1, the J call TRBJ1-2, with D unclear. The ends were cut back, 3 bases at V and 7 bases at J, with 6 bases in the middle. This CDR3 is 11 amino acids long. CDR1 and CDR2 (germline): LGHDT, YNNKEL (reference sequence). This CDR3 reads CASSHNSGYTF. The CDR3 DNA reads as TGTGCCAGCAGCCATAACAGTGGCTACACCTTC.

At least ten counts were recorded for this clonotype. The gene calls are TRBV18 and TRBJ2-7; TRBD1 might be the D (6 bases). Germline V gene data show CDR1 as KGHSH and CDR2 as LQKENI. V was shortened by 0 bases and J by 2 bases, with 11 bases between the two germline ends. This CDR3 is 15 amino acids long. CDR3 loop: CASSPPGRGAYEQYF. The CDR3 DNA follows: TGTGCCAGCTCACCACCGGGCAGGGGAGCCTACGAGCAGTACTTC.

There are many counts of this clonotype. V is TRBV18 and J is TRBJ1-2, with D unclear. CDR1 is KGHSH and CDR2 is LQKENI in the germline V gene. There are 14 residues in the CDR3. The V end lost 3 bases, the J end lost 1 base, and 9 bases lay between the germline ends. For the CDR3, the DNA is TGTGCCAGCTCACCCGGAGGGCGTAACTATGGCTACACCTTC. Residues: CASSPGGRNYGYTF. Supplemented by reference TRBV18 and TRBJ1-2, the full variable domain reads NAGVMQNPRHLVRRRGQEARLRCSPMKGHSHVYWYRQLPEEGLKFMVYLQKENIIDESGMPKERFSAEFPKEGPSILRIQQVVRGDSAAYFCASSPGGRNYGYTFGSGTRLTVV.